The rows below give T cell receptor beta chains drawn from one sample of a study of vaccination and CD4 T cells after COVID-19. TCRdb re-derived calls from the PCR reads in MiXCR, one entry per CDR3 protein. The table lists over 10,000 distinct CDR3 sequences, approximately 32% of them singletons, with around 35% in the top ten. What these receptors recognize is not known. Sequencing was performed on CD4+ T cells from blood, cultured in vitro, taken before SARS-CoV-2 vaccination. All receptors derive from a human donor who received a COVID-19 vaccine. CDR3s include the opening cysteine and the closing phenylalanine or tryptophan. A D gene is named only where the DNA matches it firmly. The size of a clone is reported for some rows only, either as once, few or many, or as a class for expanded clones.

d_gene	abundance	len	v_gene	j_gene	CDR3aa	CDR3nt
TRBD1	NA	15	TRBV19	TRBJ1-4	CASSITGTGTEKLFF	TGTGCCAGTAGTATAACTGGGACAGGGACAGAAAAACTGTTTTTT
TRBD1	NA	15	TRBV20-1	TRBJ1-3	CSARLDRGYGNTIYF	TGCAGTGCTAGATTGGACAGGGGGTATGGAAACACCATATATTTT
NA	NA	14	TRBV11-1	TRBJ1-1	CASSLRPGNTEAFF	TGTGCCAGCAGCTTACGACCAGGAAACACTGAAGCTTTCTTT
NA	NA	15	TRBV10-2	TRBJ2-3	CASSSWRGGMDTQYF	TGCGCCAGCAGTTCCTGGAGGGGGGGGATGGATACGCAGTATTTT
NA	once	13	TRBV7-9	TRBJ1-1	CASSFNEGLKAFF	TGTGCCAGCAGCTTCAACGAAGGACTTAAAGCTTTCTTT
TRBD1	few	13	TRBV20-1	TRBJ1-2	CSANLDRANGYTF	TGCAGTGCTAACCTGGACAGGGCTAACGGCTACACCTTC
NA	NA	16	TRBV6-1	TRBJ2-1	CASSERVRSSYNEQFF	TGTGCCAGCAGTGAAAGGGTCAGGAGTTCCTACAATGAGCAGTTCTTC
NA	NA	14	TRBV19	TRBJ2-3	CASRVRADTDTQYF	TGTGCCAGTAGGGTCAGGGCGGACACAGATACGCAGTATTTT
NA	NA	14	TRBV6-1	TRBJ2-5	CASRRGGYQETQYF	TGTGCCAGCAGGAGGGGGGGGTACCAAGAGACCCAGTACTTC
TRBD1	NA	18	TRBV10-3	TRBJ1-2	CAITYSGTGGDENYGYTF	TGTGCCATCACGTACTCCGGGACAGGGGGCGACGAGAACTATGGCTACACCTTC
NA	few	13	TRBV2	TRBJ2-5	CASALRGPETQYF	TGTGCCAGCGCGCTCCGGGGCCCGGAGACCCAGTACTTC
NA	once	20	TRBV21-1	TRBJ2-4	CASSRGPGTGILSAKNIQYF	TGTGCCAGCAGCAGAGGGCCCGGGACAGGGATTCTGTCAGCCAAAAACATTCAGTACTTC
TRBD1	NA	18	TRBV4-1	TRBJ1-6	CASSQDGQDIYYNSPLHF	TGCGCCAGCAGCCAAGATGGACAGGACATCTACTATAATTCACCCCTCCACTTT
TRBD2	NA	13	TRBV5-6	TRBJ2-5	CASSLPGGETQYF	TGTGCCAGCAGCCTCCCGGGGGGGGAGACCCAGTACTTC
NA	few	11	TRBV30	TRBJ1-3	CAWGPANTIYF	TGTGCCTGGGGGCCAGCAAACACCATATATTTT
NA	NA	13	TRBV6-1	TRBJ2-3	CASSLGRSDTQYF	TGTGCCAGCAGTCTGGGACGGTCAGATACGCAGTATTTT
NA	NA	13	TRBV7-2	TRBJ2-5	CASSLEYQETQYF	TGTGCCAGCAGTTTAGAGTACCAAGAGACCCAGTACTTC
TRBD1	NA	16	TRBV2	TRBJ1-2	CASKLDRGTTNYGYTF	TGTGCCAGCAAACTCGACAGGGGGACTACTAACTATGGCTACACCTTC
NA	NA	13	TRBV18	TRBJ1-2	CASSPTENYGYTF	TGTGCCAGCTCACCCACGGAGAACTATGGCTACACCTTC
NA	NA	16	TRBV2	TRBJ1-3	CASSDRVYRSGNTIYF	TGTGCCAGCAGTGACAGGGTCTATCGCTCTGGAAACACCATATATTTT
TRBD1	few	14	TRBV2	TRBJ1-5	CASRRTGEGKPQHF	TGTGCCAGCAGAAGGACAGGGGAGGGCAAGCCCCAGCATTTT
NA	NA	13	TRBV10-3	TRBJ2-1	CAINAGFHNEQFF	TGTGCCATCAATGCGGGTTTCCACAATGAGCAGTTCTTC
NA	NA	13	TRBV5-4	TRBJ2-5	CASSSRGSETQYF	TGTGCCAGCAGCTCGCGAGGTTCGGAGACCCAGTACTTC
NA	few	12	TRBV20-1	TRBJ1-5	CSASDRNQPQHF	TGCAGTGCTTCAGATCGCAATCAGCCCCAGCATTTT
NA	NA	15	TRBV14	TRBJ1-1	CASSQVRGRGAEAFF	TGTGCCAGCAGCCAAGTTAGGGGACGAGGGGCTGAAGCTTTCTTT
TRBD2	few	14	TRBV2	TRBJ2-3	CASSFGGGTDTQYF	TGTGCCAGCAGTTTCGGGGGGGGCACAGATACGCAGTATTTT
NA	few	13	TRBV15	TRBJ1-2	CATSSQGFYGYTF	TGTGCCACCAGCAGTCAGGGATTCTATGGCTACACCTTC
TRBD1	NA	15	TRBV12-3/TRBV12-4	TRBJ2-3	CASRKGQGAADMQYF	TGTGCCAGCAGAAAGGGACAGGGGGCCGCAGATATGCAGTATTTT
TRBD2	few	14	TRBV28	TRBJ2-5	CASRGGGGQETQYF	TGTGCCAGCAGGGGCGGGGGGGGCCAAGAGACCCAGTACTTC
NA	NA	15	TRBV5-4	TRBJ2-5	CASSLGGALVETQYF	TGTGCCAGCAGCTTGGGGGGGGCGCTTGTGGAGACCCAGTACTTC
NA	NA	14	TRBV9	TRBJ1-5	CASSVGRRNQPQHF	TGTGCCAGCAGCGTAGGCAGGCGAAATCAGCCCCAGCATTTT
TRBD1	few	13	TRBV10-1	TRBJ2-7	CASSGPQGGEQYF	TGCGCCAGCAGTGGACCACAGGGGGGCGAGCAGTACTTC
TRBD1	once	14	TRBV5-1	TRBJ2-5	CASNTRTGEETQYF	TGCGCCAGCAATACCAGGACAGGGGAGGAGACCCAGTACTTC
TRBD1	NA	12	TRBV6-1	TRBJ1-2	CASRQGNYGYTF	TGTGCCAGCAGACAGGGGAACTATGGCTACACCTTC
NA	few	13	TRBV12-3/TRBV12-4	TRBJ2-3	CASSPQAGDTQYF	TGTGCCAGCAGCCCCCAGGCCGGAGATACGCAGTATTTT
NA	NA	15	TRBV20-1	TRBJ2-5	CSARLPRVGGETQYF	TGCAGTGCTAGACTACCTAGGGTGGGAGGAGAGACCCAGTACTTC
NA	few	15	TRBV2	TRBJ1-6	CASSGDRAYNSPLHF	TGTGCCAGCAGCGGCGACAGAGCCTATAATTCACCCCTCCACTTT
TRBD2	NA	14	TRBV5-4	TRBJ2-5	CASSRVAGVETQYF	TGTGCCAGCAGCCGCGTAGCGGGGGTGGAGACCCAGTACTTC
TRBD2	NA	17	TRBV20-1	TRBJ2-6	CSARDQTSVSGANVLTF	TGCAGTGCTAGAGATCAAACTAGCGTCTCTGGGGCCAACGTCCTGACTTTC
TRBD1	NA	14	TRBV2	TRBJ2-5	CASSEYGQGETQYF	TGTGCCAGCAGTGAATATGGACAGGGAGAGACCCAGTACTTC
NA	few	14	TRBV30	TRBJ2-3	CAWSRTASTDTQYF	TGTGCCTGGAGTCGGACAGCTAGCACAGATACGCAGTATTTT
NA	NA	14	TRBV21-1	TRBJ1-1	CASSIESVDTEAFF	TGTGCCAGCAGCATTGAATCAGTCGACACTGAAGCTTTCTTT
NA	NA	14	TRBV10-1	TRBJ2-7	CASSETASTYEQYF	TGCGCCAGCAGTGAAACAGCCAGTACCTACGAGCAGTACTTC
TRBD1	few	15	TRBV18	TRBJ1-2	CASSPPTGRDYGYTF	TGTGCCAGCTCACCGCCGACAGGGAGGGACTATGGCTACACCTTC
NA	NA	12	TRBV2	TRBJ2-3	CASSEGSNTQYF	TGTGCCAGCAGTGAAGGGTCAAATACGCAGTATTTT
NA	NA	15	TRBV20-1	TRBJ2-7	CSARDLGSFSYEQYF	TGCAGTGCTAGAGATCTGGGTAGTTTCTCCTACGAGCAGTACTTC
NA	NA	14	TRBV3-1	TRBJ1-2	CASSLRDGLYGYTF	TGTGCCAGCAGCCTCCGGGACGGGTTATATGGCTACACCTTC
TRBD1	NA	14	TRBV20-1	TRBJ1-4	CSATTGQFQEKLFF	TGCAGTGCTACTACGGGACAGTTTCAGGAAAAACTGTTTTTT
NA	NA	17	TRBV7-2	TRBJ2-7	CASSLGWARQENYEQYF	TGTGCCAGCAGCTTAGGATGGGCGAGACAGGAGAACTACGAGCAGTACTTC
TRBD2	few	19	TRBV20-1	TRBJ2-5	CSARVQQPGLAGARETQYF	TGCAGTGCTAGAGTTCAGCAACCGGGACTAGCGGGGGCGAGAGAGACCCAGTACTTC
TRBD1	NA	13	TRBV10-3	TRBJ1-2	CAIGLGQGYGYTF	TGTGCCATCGGGCTGGGACAGGGCTATGGCTACACCTTC
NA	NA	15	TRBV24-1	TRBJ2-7	CATDKGYSGDNEQYF	TGTGCCACCGACAAGGGCTACTCGGGGGACAACGAGCAGTACTTC
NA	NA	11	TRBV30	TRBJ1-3	CAWSTGDTIYF	TGTGCCTGGAGTACCGGGGACACCATATATTTT
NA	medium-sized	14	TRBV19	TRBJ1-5	CASSTGQFNQPQHF	TGTGCCAGTAGTACCGGACAGTTCAATCAGCCCCAGCATTTT